The 22 T cell receptor beta chains below were found in one sample sequenced in a study of blood T cell repertoires in COVID-19. Using immunoSEQ multiplex PCR, the repertoire was profiled, and TCRdb retains in-frame clones only, with some absent. This table holds over 100,000 clones, over 60% found once. Source material: peripheral blood. The receptors shown here come from a woman older than 75 with acute or convalescent COVID-19.

The chain recombines TRBV30 with TRBJ2-5, with TRBD2 as a possible D gene (5 bases). The CDR3 consists of 12 residues. Germline lookup yields CDR1 GTSNPN and CDR2 SVGIG (reference sequence). Trimming pared 2 bases from V and 4 bases from J, leaving 8 bases between. The CDR3, as DNA: TGTGCCTGGAGTAGAGAGGGAGAGACCCAGTACTTC. It translates to CAWSREGETQYF. Full variable domain (remainder filled in from reference TRBV30 and TRBJ2-5): SQTIHQWPATLVQPVGSPLSLECTVEGTSNPNLYWYRQAAGRGLQLLFYSVGIGQISSEVPQNLSASRPQDRQFILSSKKLLLSDSGFYLCAWSREGETQYFGPGTRLLVL.

This chain links TRBV5-1 with TRBJ2-7; D is uncertain. Germline values: CDR1 SGHRS, CDR2 YFSETQ. The CDR3 totals 18 residues. The V gene lost 0 bases and the J gene lost 2 bases, with 21 bases spanning the gap. CDR3 protein: CASSLAPGIRSPPYEQYF. The CDR3 nucleotides are TGCGCCAGCAGCTTGGCCCCCGGAATCAGGTCGCCACCCTACGAGCAGTACTTC.

As to this clone: Mismatch with germline at one junction end may stem from a read error. The V gene is TRBV19, the J gene TRBJ2-7; possible D gene TRBD2, 6 bases. Germline loops: CDR1 LNHDA, CDR2 SQIVND (reference sequence). The CDR3 length is 9 residues. The CDR3 nucleotides read TGTGCCAGAGACAATCGCGGGGACTTC. It codes for CARDNRGDF. The whole variable domain, filled in from reference TRBV19 and TRBJ2-7, reads DGGITQSPKYLFRKEGQNVTLSCEQNLNHDAMYWYRQDPGQGLRLIYYSQIVNDFQKGDIAEGYSVSREKKESFPLTVTSAQKNPTAFYLCARDNRGDFGPGTRLTVT.

The CDR3 region has the DNA TGTGCCAGCTCACCACGAGGACATTCCTCCTACGAGCAGTACTTC. It yields the protein CASSPRGHSSYEQYF. This chain uses TRBV18 with TRBJ2-7, with a tentative D call TRBD1 (5 bases). The V gene's germline CDR1 is KGHSH and CDR2 LQKENI. The CDR3 is 15 amino acids. V was pared by 1 base and J by 0 bases, with 10 bases between.

The chain joins TRBV7-9 to TRBJ2-7; 14 bases match TRBD2. CDR1 is SEHNR and CDR2 is FQNEAQ in the germline V gene (reference sequence). The CDR3 extends over 15 amino acids. The junction had 5 bases not matched to a gene; V was cut back by 5 bases and J by 5 bases. In DNA, the CDR3 is TGTGCCAGCAGCCCGGGACTAGCGGGAGTCAACGAGCAGTACTTC. Its translation: CASSPGLAGVNEQYF.

This chain uses TRBV12-3 or TRBV12-4 with TRBJ1-1; no clear D. The CDR3 is 13 residues long. V gave up 6 bases and J gave up 3 bases, with 11 bases separating them. CDR3: CASSYGEYTEAFF. DNA for the CDR3: TGTGCCAGCAGCTACGGAGAATACACTGAAGCTTTCTTT.

The genes are TRBV7-7 and TRBJ2-2; TRBD1 matches at 7 bases. The germline gives CDR1 SSHAT, CDR2 FNYEAQ (reference sequence). V trimming: 5 bases; J trimming: 7 bases; junction bases outside the gene matches: 7. The CDR3 runs to 14 residues. The CDR3 spells CASSGTGAHGELFF. As DNA, the CDR3 is TGTGCCAGCAGCGGAACAGGGGCCCACGGGGAGCTGTTTTTT.

This clone has only one observation. This chain uses TRBV11-2 with TRBJ1-6; a possible D gene is TRBD1 (5 bases). CDR1 SGHAT and CDR2 FQNNGV come from the germline V gene. Trimming stripped 3 bases from V and 2 bases from J, with 8 bases between. This CDR3 region has 15 residues. CDR3 in DNA: TGTGCCAGCAGCTTTGCAGGGACCTATAATTCACCCCTCCACTTT. It encodes CASSFAGTYNSPLHF. The whole variable domain, filled in from reference TRBV11-2 and TRBJ1-6, reads EAGVAQSPRYKIIEKRQSVAFWCNPISGHATLYWYQQILGQGPKLLIQFQNNGVVDDSQLPKDRFSAERLKGVDSTLKIQPAKLEDSAVYLCASSFAGTYNSPLHFGNGTRLTVT.

V gene TRBV29-1 combines with J gene TRBJ1-1, with D possibly matching TRBD1 (5 bases). The CDR3 is 14 residues long. Trimming removed 4 bases at V and 0 bases at J, with 12 bases between. Germline V gene data show CDR1 as SQVTM and CDR2 as ANQGSEA. CDR3 bases: TGCAGCGTTGGAGCCGGGACTTTGAACACTGAAGCTTTCTTT. Translation gives CSVGAGTLNTEAFF.

The chain is built from TRBV30 and TRBJ2-2, with D possibly matching TRBD2 (6 bases). Trimming removed 2 bases from V and 4 bases from J, with 14 bases in between. The CDR3 length is 15 residues. The germline V gene has CDR1 GTSNPN and CDR2 SVGIG (reference sequence). The CDR3 reads CAWSNRDLATGELFF. DNA of the CDR3: TGTGCCTGGAGTAACCGGGACTTAGCCACCGGGGAGCTGTTTTTT.

This sequence joins TRBV30 and TRBJ2-5; perhaps TRBD1 as D (6 bases). The CDR3 covers 13 residues. V was shortened by 7 bases and J by 2 bases, with 14 bases between the two germline ends. The germline gives CDR1 GTSNPN, CDR2 SVGIG (reference sequence). CDR3 sequence: CASEGGRQETQYF. The CDR3, as DNA: TGTGCCTCGGAAGGGGGACGGCAAGAGACCCAGTACTTC.

CDR3: CASTVTRQGEDGYTF. CDR3 in DNA: TGCGCCAGCACCGTCACCCGACAGGGTGAAGATGGCTACACCTTC. This sequence joins TRBV5-1 and TRBJ1-2; 7 nucleotides agree with TRBD1. The CDR3 spans 15 residues. Germline V gene data show CDR1 as SGHRS and CDR2 as YFSETQ. V lost 6 bases and J lost 6; bases outside the gene matches: 14.

This rearrangement joins TRBV27 to TRBJ2-1; TRBD1 agrees at 7 bases. The CDR3 length is 15 residues. The V gene end was trimmed by 2 bases and the J gene end by 5 bases; junction bases not matched to a gene: 6. Germline V gene lookup returns CDR1 MNHEY and CDR2 SMNVEV (reference sequence). CDR3 nucleotides: TGTGCCAGCAGTTTAAGATACCAGGGGGACAATGAGCAGTTCTTC. Amino acids: CASSLRYQGDNEQFF.

The chain is built from TRBV28 and TRBJ2-7, with TRBD1 as a possible D gene (6 bases). Deletions cut 5 bases from V and 0 bases from J, with 14 bases between. Germline CDR1 and CDR2: MDHEN and SYDVKM. The CDR3 has 15 residues. The CDR3 loop is CASSTQGDGSYEQYF. In DNA, the CDR3 is TGTGCCAGCAGTACACAGGGCGACGGCTCCTACGAGCAGTACTTC.

This clone came up once. Other DNA sequences in this sample translate to the same CDR3. The chain joins TRBV6-1 to TRBJ1-3; tentatively, D is TRBD1 (5 bases). Germline V gene lookup returns CDR1 MNHNS and CDR2 SASEGT. The germline V and J ends were trimmed by 0 bases and 3 bases, with 9 bases remaining between them. The CDR3 has 15 amino acids. The CDR3 nucleotides read TGTGCCAGCAGTGAAGCGCGGGGGGTTGGAAACACCATATATTTT. Translating gives CASSEARGVGNTIYF.

In this sample, this clone turned up a few times. The chain employs TRBV6-4 and TRBJ1-6; D unresolved. Between the trimmed V and J ends, which lost 0 bases and 9 bases, there was a span of 21 bases. Germline V gene lookup returns CDR1 MRHNA and CDR2 SNTAGT. The CDR3 is 18 residues long. CDR3 DNA sequence: TGTGCCAGCAGTGACTCGAGTACCTCCCCTCCCCCAATTTCACCCCTCCACTTT. Protein: CASSDSSTSPPPISPLHF.

The chain couples TRBV7-9 to TRBJ2-7, with D possibly matching TRBD2 (5 bases). This CDR3 region has 12 residues. The V and J ends lost 6 bases and 6 bases respectively, with 12 bases between them. Looked up from germline, CDR1 is SEHNR and CDR2 is FQNEAQ (reference sequence). This chain's CDR3 is CASSPPAGEQYF. The CDR3 DNA sequence: TGTGCCAGCAGTCCCCCTGCGGGCGAGCAGTACTTC.

The rearrangement uses TRBV19 and TRBJ1-5; 9 bases fit TRBD1. V trimming: 8 bases; J trimming: 5 bases; junction bases outside the gene matches: 10. The length of the CDR3 is 15 residues. CDR1 and CDR2 from the germline V gene are LNHDA and SQIVND (reference sequence). The CDR3 is CASETGTGPDQPQHF. In DNA, the CDR3 is TGTGCCAGTGAGACCGGGACAGGGCCCGATCAGCCCCAGCATTTT.

The chain links TRBV11-2 to TRBJ1-6, with a possible D match to TRBD1 (6 bases). V lost 1 base and J lost 7, with 8 bases in between. CDR3 length equals 14 residues. Per germline, CDR1 SGHAT and CDR2 FQNNGV. Here the CDR3 reads CASSLVRGNSPLHF. CDR3 nucleotide sequence: TGTGCCAGCAGCTTAGTCAGGGGCAATTCACCCCTCCACTTT. The whole variable domain, filled in from reference TRBV11-2 and TRBJ1-6, reads EAGVAQSPRYKIIEKRQSVAFWCNPISGHATLYWYQQILGQGPKLLIQFQNNGVVDDSQLPKDRFSAERLKGVDSTLKIQPAKLEDSAVYLCASSLVRGNSPLHFGNGTRLTVT.

The chain is built from TRBV16 and TRBJ1-1; TRBD1 is a possible D gene (6 bases). Trimming took off 2 bases at V and 5 bases at J, with 9 bases between the two ends. The CDR3 is 13 amino acids. Germline CDR1 reads KGHSY; CDR2 reads FQNENV. The CDR3 sequence is CASSQRGKTEAFF. CDR3 coding DNA: TGTGCCAGCAGCCAAAGGGGGAAGACTGAAGCTTTCTTT.

This sequence joins TRBV6-6 and TRBJ1-1, with D maybe TRBD1 (5 bases). Germline-derived CDR1 and CDR2 are MNHNY and SVGAGI (reference sequence). CDR3 length: 14 residues. Trimming took off 2 bases at V and 4 bases at J, with 11 bases between the two ends. CDR3 coding DNA: TGTGCCAGCAGTTACAACAGGTTTCGCACTGAAGCTTTCTTT. It codes for CASSYNRFRTEAFF.

This clone was observed a few times. The chain combines TRBV4-1 with TRBJ1-1; 12 bases agree with TRBD1. V lost 3 bases, J lost 1 base, and 15 bases stayed unmatched. There are 20 residues in the CDR3. Germline lookup yields CDR1 MGHRA and CDR2 YSYEKL. CDR3 loop: CASSHARPGTGGVGNTEAFF. The CDR3 DNA follows: TGCGCCAGCAGCCATGCACGTCCCGGGACAGGGGGCGTGGGGAACACTGAAGCTTTCTTT.